What follows is one T cell receptor beta chain and its context. Assay: immunoSEQ multiplex PCR; the TCRdb copy retains only in-frame clones and omits some. The sample consists of around 180,000 clones, roughly 84% of them appearing once. Germline lookup yields CDR1 MNHEY and CDR2 SVGEGT. The junction had 3 bases not matched to a gene; V was cut back by 0 bases and J by 6 bases. The CDR3 length is 15 residues. This sample was taken from a study of blood T cell repertoires in COVID-19. The receptor comes from a human donor in a cohort sampled during active COVID-19. Sample: peripheral blood. The J gene is TRBJ2-7, the V gene TRBV6-2 or TRBV6-3; TRBD2 aligns across 12 bases. The CDR3 DNA reads TGTGCCAGCAGTTACTCGACTAGCGGGAGTGGCGAGCAGTACTTC. Its protein product is CASSYSTSGSGEQYF.